This TCR beta chain appears in the sequencing data of a study of CD8 T cells in Susac syndrome. This CDR3 contains 17 residues. From germline, CDR1 is SGDLS and CDR2 YYNGEE. The V and J ends lost 2 bases and 8 bases, in that order; junction bases with no gene match: 13. Reverse transcription of roughly 0.5 to 1 ug RNA was carried out with random hexamers. TCRdb fed the immunoSEQ multiplex PCR reads into MiXCR, producing one record per CDR3 protein. This table has some 97,000 distinct CDR3 sequences, about 95% appearing once. This sequence originates from a human donor with Susac syndrome. Input material: CD8+ T cells from PBMCs. The rearrangement links TRBV9 to TRBJ1-2; the match to TRBD1 covers 12 bases. CDR3 sequence (DNA): TGTGCCAGCAGCGTGACCGGGACAGGGGGCGTCGAAGGCGGCTACACCTTC. Its translation is CASSVTGTGGVEGGYTF.